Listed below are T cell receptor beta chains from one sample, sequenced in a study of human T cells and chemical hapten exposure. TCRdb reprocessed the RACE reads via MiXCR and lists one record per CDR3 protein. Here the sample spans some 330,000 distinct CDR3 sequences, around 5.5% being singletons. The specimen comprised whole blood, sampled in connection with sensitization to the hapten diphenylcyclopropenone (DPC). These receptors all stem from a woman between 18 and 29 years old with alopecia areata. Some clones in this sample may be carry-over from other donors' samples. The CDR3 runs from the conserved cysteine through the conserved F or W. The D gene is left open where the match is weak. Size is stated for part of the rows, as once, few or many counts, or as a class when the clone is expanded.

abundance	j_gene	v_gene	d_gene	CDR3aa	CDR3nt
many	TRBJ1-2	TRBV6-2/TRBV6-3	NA	CASSRDGDYGYTF	TGTGCCAGCAGCCGGGACGGAGACTATGGCTACACCTTC
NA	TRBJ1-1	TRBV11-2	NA	CASSSPDGNTEAFF	TGTGCCAGCAGCTCGCCGGACGGGAACACTGAAGCTTTCTTT
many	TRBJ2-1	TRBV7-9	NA	CASSPGEGNEEFF	TGTGCCAGCAGCCCTGGTGAGGGGAACGAGGAGTTCTTC
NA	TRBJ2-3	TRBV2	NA	CASSEAYYTDTQYF	TGTGCCAGCAGTGAAGCCTATTACACAGATACGCAGTATTTT
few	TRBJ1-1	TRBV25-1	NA	CASSRGGETEAFF	TGTGCCAGCAGTAGGGGGGGAGAGACTGAAGCTTTCTTT
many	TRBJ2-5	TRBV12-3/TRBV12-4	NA	CASSFFQGRAETQYF	TGTGCCAGCAGTTTTTTCCAGGGTCGGGCGGAGACCCAGTACTTC
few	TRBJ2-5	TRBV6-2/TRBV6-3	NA	CASSRGLEETQYF	TGTGCCAGCAGCCGCGGACTGGAAGAGACCCAGTACTTC
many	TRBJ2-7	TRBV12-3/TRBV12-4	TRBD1	CASSFRTGENYEQYF	TGTGCCAGCAGTTTTCGGACAGGGGAAAACTACGAGCAGTACTTC
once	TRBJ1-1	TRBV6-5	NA	CASSPQEIGAGWTEAFF	TGTGCCAGCAGTCCCCAGGAGATAGGGGCTGGGTGGACTGAAGCTTTCTTT
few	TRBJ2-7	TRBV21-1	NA	CASKGQVGREYF	TGTGCCAGCAAAGGACAGGTCGGACGAGAGTACTTC
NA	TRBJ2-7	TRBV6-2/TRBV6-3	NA	CASGQASYEQYF	TGTGCCAGCGGTCAAGCATCCTACGAGCAGTACTTC
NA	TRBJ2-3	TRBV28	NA	CASLGRIADTQYF	TGTGCCAGCTTAGGAAGGATCGCAGATACGCAGTATTTT
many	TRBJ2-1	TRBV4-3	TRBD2	CASSQDLPSGGDEQFF	TGCGCCAGCAGCCAAGATTTGCCTAGCGGGGGCGACGAGCAGTTCTTC
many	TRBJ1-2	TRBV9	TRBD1	CASSVALQGYYGYTF	TGTGCCAGCAGCGTAGCTCTACAGGGGTACTATGGCTACACCTTC
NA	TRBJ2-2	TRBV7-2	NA	CASSLESFGELFF	TGTGCCAGCAGCTTAGAGAGCTTCGGGGAGCTGTTTTTT
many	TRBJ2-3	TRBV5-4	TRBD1	CASSPGGTGADTQYF	TGTGCCAGCAGCCCGGGAGGGACAGGGGCAGATACGCAGTATTTT
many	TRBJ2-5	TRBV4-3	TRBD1	CASSQIGQGLETQYF	TGCGCCAGCAGCCAAATCGGACAGGGCTTAGAGACCCAGTACTTC
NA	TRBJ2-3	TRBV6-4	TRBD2	CASSDGGGAGTDTQYF	TGTGCCAGCAGTGACGGCGGGGGGGCCGGCACAGATACGCAGTATTTT
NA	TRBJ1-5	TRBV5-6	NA	CASSLGGGGSNQPQHF	TGTGCCAGCAGCTTGGGAGGAGGGGGGAGCAATCAGCCCCAGCATTTT
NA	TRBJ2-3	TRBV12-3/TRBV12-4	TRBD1	CASTVYRRGILASTDTQYF	TGTGCCAGCACCGTATACCGCAGGGGGATTCTAGCTAGCACAGATACGCAGTATTTT
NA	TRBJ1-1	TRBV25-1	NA	CASSERHQNTEAFF	TGTGCCAGCAGTGAACGACACCAGAACACTGAAGCTTTCTTT
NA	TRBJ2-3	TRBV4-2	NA	CASSEILAIVTQYF	TGTGCCAGCAGCGAGATTTTAGCAATAGTTACGCAGTATTTT
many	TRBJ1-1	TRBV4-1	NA	CASSLRRTNTEAFF	TGCGCCAGCAGCCTTCGACGCACAAACACTGAAGCTTTCTTT
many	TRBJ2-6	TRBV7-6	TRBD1	CASSETGGAGANVLTF	TGTGCCAGCAGCGAAACAGGGGGCGCCGGGGCCAACGTCCTGACTTTC
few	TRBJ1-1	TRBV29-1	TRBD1	CSVEGVLRTGRGTEAFF	TGCAGCGTTGAGGGGGTCCTTCGGACAGGGAGGGGAACTGAAGCTTTCTTT
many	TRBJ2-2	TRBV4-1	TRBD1	CASSQRQGRERTGELFF	TGCGCCAGCAGCCAGCGACAGGGAAGGGAAAGGACCGGGGAGCTGTTTTTT
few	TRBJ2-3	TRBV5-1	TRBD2	CASSHTSGGPFRTDTQYF	TGCGCCAGCAGCCACACTAGCGGGGGGCCTTTTCGCACAGATACGCAGTATTTT